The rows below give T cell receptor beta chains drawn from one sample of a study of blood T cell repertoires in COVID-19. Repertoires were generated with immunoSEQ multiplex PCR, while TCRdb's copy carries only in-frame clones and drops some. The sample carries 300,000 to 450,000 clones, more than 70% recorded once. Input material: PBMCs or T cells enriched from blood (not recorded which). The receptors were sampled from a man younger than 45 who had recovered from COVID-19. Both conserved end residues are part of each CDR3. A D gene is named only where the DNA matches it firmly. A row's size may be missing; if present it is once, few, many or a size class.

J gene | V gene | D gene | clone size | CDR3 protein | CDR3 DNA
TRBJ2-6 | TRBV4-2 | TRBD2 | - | CASSQDWSTSKSLTLPGANVLTF | TGTGCCAGCAGCCAAGATTGGTCGACTAGCAAATCTCTCACCCTCCCTGGGGCCAACGTCCTGACTTTC
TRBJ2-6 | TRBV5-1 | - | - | CASSLVAASSGANVLTF | TGCGCCAGCAGCTTGGTAGCCGCTAGCTCTGGGGCCAACGTCCTGACTTTC
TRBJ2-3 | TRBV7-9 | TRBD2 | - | CASSLELAGATTQYF | TGTGCCAGCAGCTTAGAACTAGCGGGGGCGACAACGCAGTATTTT
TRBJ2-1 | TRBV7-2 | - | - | CASSFGNYNEQFF | TGTGCCAGCAGCTTCGGTAACTACAATGAGCAGTTCTTC
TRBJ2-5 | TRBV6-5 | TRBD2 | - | CATWRGFQETQYF | TGTGCCACTTGGCGGGGGTTTCAAGAGACCCAGTACTTC
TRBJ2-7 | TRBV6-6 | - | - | CAARKGAYEQYF | TGTGCCGCCCGCAAGGGGGCCTACGAGCAGTACTTC
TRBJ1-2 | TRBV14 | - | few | CASSQGATAGYTF | TGTGCCAGCAGCCAAGGAGCAACAGCCGGCTACACCTTC
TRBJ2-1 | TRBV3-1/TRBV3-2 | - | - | CASSVTGSGIVEQFF | TGTGCCAGCAGTGTAACAGGGAGTGGCATCGTTGAGCAGTTCTTC
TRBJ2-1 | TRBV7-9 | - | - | CASSLNSSHNEQFF | TGTGCCAGCAGCTTAAATTCCAGTCACAATGAGCAGTTCTTC
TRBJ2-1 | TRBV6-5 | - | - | CASSYYGESRNEQFF | TGTGCCAGCAGTTATTACGGGGAATCCCGGAATGAGCAGTTCTTC
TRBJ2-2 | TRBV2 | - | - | CASSTGDNTGELFF | TGTGCCAGTTCTACGGGGGATAACACCGGGGAGCTGTTTTTT
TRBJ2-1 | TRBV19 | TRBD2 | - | CATTTGLAGGWEQFF | TGTGCCACCACGACAGGACTAGCGGGGGGGTGGGAGCAGTTCTTC
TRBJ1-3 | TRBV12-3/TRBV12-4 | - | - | CASRQGENTIYF | TGTGCCAGCAGACAGGGTGAAAACACCATATATTTT
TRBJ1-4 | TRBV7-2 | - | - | CASSPLGGGVTNEKLFF | TGTGCCAGCAGCCCCTTGGGGGGGGGTGTGACTAATGAAAAACTGTTTTTT
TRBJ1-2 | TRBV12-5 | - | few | CASGFYGNYGYTF | TGTGCTAGTGGTTTTTACGGTAACTATGGCTACACCTTC
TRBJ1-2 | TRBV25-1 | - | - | CASLSRRERYTF | TGTGCCAGCCTCAGCCGCAGGGAACGCTACACCTTC
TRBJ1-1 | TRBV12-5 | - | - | CASDLNGLNTEAFF | TGTGCTAGTGACCTGAACGGGTTAAACACTGAAGCTTTCTTT
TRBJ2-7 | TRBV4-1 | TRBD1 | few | CASSQGYGTGGEQYF | TGCGCCAGCAGCCAAGGGTACGGGACAGGGGGAGAGCAGTACTTC
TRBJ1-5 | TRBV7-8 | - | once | CASSLGRNSNQPQHF | TGTGCCAGCAGCTTAGGGCGGAATAGCAATCAGCCCCAGCATTTT
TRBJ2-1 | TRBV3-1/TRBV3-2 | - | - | CASSQAGADNEQFF | TGTGCCAGCAGCCAAGCTGGGGCCGACAATGAGCAGTTCTTC
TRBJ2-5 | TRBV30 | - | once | CAWSVPQQGRTQYF | TGTGCCTGGAGTGTACCGCAACAGGGAAGAACCCAGTACTTC
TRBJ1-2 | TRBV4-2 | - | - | CASSQELLSNGDYGYTF | TGTGCCAGCAGCCAAGAACTACTCTCTAACGGAGACTATGGCTACACCTTC
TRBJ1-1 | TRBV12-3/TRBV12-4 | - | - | CASSFGEDTEAFF | TGTGCCAGCAGTTTCGGGGAGGACACTGAAGCTTTCTTT
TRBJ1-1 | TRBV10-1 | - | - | CASSNIGGEAFF | TGCGCCAGCAGTAACATCGGGGGAGAAGCTTTCTTT
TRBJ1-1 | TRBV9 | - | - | CASSVALHTEAFF | TGTGCCAGCAGCGTAGCGCTACACACTGAAGCTTTCTTT
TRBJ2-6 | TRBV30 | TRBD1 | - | CAWSVLRTGAGANVLTF | TGTGCCTGGAGTGTACTCCGAACAGGGGCTGGGGCCAACGTCCTGACTTTC
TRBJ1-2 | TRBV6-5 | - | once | CASRRSFNYGYTF | TGTGCCAGCCGCAGGTCCTTTAACTATGGCTACACCTTC
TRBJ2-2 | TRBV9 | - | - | CASSVDSWPGELFF | TGTGCCAGCAGCGTCGACAGCTGGCCCGGGGAGCTGTTTTTT
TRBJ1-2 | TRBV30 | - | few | CAWSAVGGVYGYTF | TGTGCCTGGAGTGCAGTCGGGGGGGTGTATGGCTACACCTTC
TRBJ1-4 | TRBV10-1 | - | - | CASTIKQGFYEKLFF | TGCGCCAGCACGATCAAACAGGGATTCTATGAAAAACTGTTTTTT
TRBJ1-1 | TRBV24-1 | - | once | CATSDLRGGNTEAFF | TGTGCCACCAGTGATTTAAGGGGTGGGAACACTGAAGCTTTCTTT
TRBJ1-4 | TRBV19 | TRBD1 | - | CASSPDRVANEKLFF | TGTGCCAGTAGTCCAGACAGGGTGGCTAATGAAAAACTGTTTTTT
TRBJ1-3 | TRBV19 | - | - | CASSDPGSGNTIYF | TGTGCCAGTAGTGATCCGGGATCTGGAAACACCATATATTTT
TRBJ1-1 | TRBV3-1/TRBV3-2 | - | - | CASSQAYTEAFF | TGTGCCAGCAGCCAAGCTTACACTGAAGCTTTCTTT
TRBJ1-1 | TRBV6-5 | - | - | CASSYGDGSRTTLRF | TGTGCCAGCAGTTACGGCGATGGATCTCGCACCACCCTCAGGTTT
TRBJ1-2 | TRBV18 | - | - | CASSTTANYGYTF | TGTGCCAGCTCGACTACCGCTAACTATGGCTACACCTTC
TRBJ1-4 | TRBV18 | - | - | CASSPPQTGENEKLFF | TGTGCCAGCTCACCACCCCAGACAGGCGAAAATGAAAAACTGTTTTTT
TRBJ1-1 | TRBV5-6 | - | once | CASSLVTTMNTEAFF | TGTGCCAGCAGCTTAGTGACAACCATGAACACTGAAGCTTTCTTT
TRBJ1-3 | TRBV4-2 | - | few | CASSQESRRQDTIYF | TGTGCCAGCAGCCAAGAGAGTCGGAGACAGGACACCATATATTTT
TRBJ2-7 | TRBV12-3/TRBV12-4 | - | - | CASSPGVYEQYF | TGTGCCAGCAGTCCGGGTGTGTACGAGCAGTACTTC
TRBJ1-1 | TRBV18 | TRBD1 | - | CASSPPAGGMNTEAFF | TGTGCCAGCTCACCACCGGCAGGGGGCATGAACACTGAAGCTTTCTTT
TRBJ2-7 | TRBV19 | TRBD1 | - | CASSHLRGQGLYEQYF | TGTGCCAGTAGTCACTTACGGGGACAGGGACTTTACGAGCAGTACTTC
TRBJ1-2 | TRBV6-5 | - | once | CASSYSGGYGYTF | TGTGCCAGCAGTTACTCAGGGGGCTATGGCTACACCTTC
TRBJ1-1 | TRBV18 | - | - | CASSPPPGGMNTEAFF | TGTGCCAGCTCACCACCCCCGGGAGGGATGAACACTGAAGCTTTCTTT
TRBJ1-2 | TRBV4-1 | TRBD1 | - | CASSQDRGLSYGYTF | TGCGCCAGCAGCCAGGACAGGGGGCTAAGCTATGGCTACACCTTC
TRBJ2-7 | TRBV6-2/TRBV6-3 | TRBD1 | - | CASSPRDRVSYEQYF | TGTGCCAGCAGTCCCCGGGACAGGGTCTCCTACGAGCAGTACTTC
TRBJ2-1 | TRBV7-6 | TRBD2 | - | CASSLAASGGLSSYNEQFF | TGTGCCAGCAGCTTAGCGGCTAGCGGGGGGCTCAGCTCCTACAATGAGCAGTTCTTC
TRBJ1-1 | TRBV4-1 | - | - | CASSQLLIVSEAFF | TGCGCCAGCAGCCAATTACTCATTGTGTCTGAAGCTTTCTTT
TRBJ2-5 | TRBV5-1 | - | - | CASSDRDLTQKETQYF | TGCGCCAGCAGCGACCGGGACTTAACGCAAAAAGAGACCCAGTACTTC
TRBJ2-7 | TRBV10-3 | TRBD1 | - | CAISPGQQYEQYF | TGTGCCATCAGTCCGGGACAGCAATACGAGCAGTACTTC
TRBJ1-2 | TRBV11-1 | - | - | CASSLRGTNYGYTF | TGTGCCAGCAGCTTAAGGGGGACAAACTATGGCTACACCTTC